This is a list of T cell receptor beta chains from one sample in a study of identical twins. TCRdb redid the calling of the 5' RACE reads with MiXCR, one entry per CDR3 protein. Of roughly 720,000 distinct CDR3 sequences listed, roughly 18% were seen once; the top ten hold 10% to 15%. The same sample was also studied in work on T cells expressing NK-cell markers.

Material: PBMCs. These receptor sequences come from a woman in her late teens or twenties in good health. CDR3s include the opening cysteine and the closing phenylalanine or tryptophan. The order of the fields is clone size, D gene, V gene, J gene, CDR3 protein, CDR3 DNA. D genes are given only for firm matches. Where a row states a size, it is once, few, many or the class of an expanded clone; other rows omit it.

>.|TRBD2|TRBV4-3|TRBJ2-7
CASSQVAGGEQYF
TGCGCCAGCAGCCAAGTAGCGGGAGGGGAGCAGTACTTC
>.|TRBD1|TRBV6-5|TRBJ1-2
CASSYSVDRGTRGYGYTF
TGTGCCAGCAGTTATTCTGTGGACAGGGGCACTCGTGGCTATGGCTACACCTTC
>many|TRBD2|TRBV5-1|TRBJ2-1
CASSPPPLTSAGEDEQFF
TGCGCCAGCAGCCCCCCACCCCTGACTAGCGCCGGAGAGGATGAGCAGTTCTTC
>.|.|TRBV7-9|TRBJ2-5
CASSLAAEAQETQYF
TGTGCCAGCAGCTTAGCGGCCGAGGCCCAAGAGACCCAGTACTTC
>few|.|TRBV10-3|TRBJ2-7
CAAGQTYEQYF
TGTGCCGCCGGACAGACCTACGAGCAGTACTTC
>.|.|TRBV4-1|TRBJ2-2
CASSAPLGGPTPGELFF
TGCGCCAGCAGCGCTCCTCTCGGGGGCCCGACCCCCGGGGAGCTGTTTTTT
>.|.|TRBV9|TRBJ2-2
CASSVGFQANTGELFF
TGTGCCAGCAGCGTAGGTTTTCAGGCGAACACCGGGGAGCTGTTTTTT
>.|.|TRBV7-9|TRBJ1-1
CADSLGSEAFF
TGTGCCGACTCCCTAGGGAGTGAAGCTTTCTTT
>few|TRBD1|TRBV6-6|TRBJ2-7
CASAGTGLYEQYF
TGTGCCAGCGCTGGGACAGGGCTTTACGAGCAGTACTTC
>.|.|TRBV7-2|TRBJ2-1
CASSLKADPYNEQFF
TGTGCCAGCAGCTTAAAGGCGGACCCGTACAATGAGCAGTTCTTC
>.|TRBD2|TRBV6-1|TRBJ2-7
CASASGRPKTYEQYF
TGTGCCAGCGCTAGCGGGAGGCCGAAAACCTACGAGCAGTACTTC
>few|.|TRBV18|TRBJ1-4
CASRSDPTNEKLFF
TGTGCCAGCCGATCAGATCCAACTAATGAAAAACTGTTTTTT
>few|TRBD1|TRBV27|TRBJ1-2
CASTGQGMGGYTF
TGTGCCAGCACCGGACAGGGAATGGGTGGCTACACCTTC
>many|.|TRBV12-3/TRBV12-4|TRBJ2-3
CASSLVGGTTDTQYF
TGTGCCAGCAGTTTGGTAGGCGGGACCACAGATACGCAGTATTTT
>.|.|TRBV10-3|TRBJ1-1
CAISDGTRNTEAFF
TGTGCCATCAGTGACGGGACTCGGAACACTGAAGCTTTCTTT
>.|.|TRBV7-5|TRBJ2-7
CISVPEAYEGEGTGEQYF
.
>.|.|TRBV5-1|TRBJ2-5
CASSPPPHQETQYF
TGCGCCAGCAGCCCCCCGCCTCACCAAGAGACCCAGTACTTC
>.|.|TRBV6-2/TRBV6-3|TRBJ2-7
CARGEPLYEQYF
TGTGCCAGGGGGGAGCCCCTATACGAGCAGTACTTC
>few|.|TRBV12-3/TRBV12-4|TRBJ1-1
CATGNTGNTEAFF
TGTGCCACCGGAAACACAGGGAACACTGAAGCTTTCTTT
>few|.|TRBV7-2|TRBJ1-4
CASSSAQGRGEKLFF
TGTGCCAGCAGCTCCGCACAGGGAAGAGGTGAAAAACTGTTTTTT
>.|TRBD2|TRBV10-2|TRBJ2-7
CASRGGRTYEQYF
TGCGCCAGCAGGGGGGGGAGAACCTACGAGCAGTACTTC
>.|TRBD1|TRBV7-8|TRBJ1-2
CASSTRQGVWANYGYTF
TGTGCCAGCAGCACCCGACAGGGTGTATGGGCTAACTATGGCTACACCTTC
>.|TRBD2|TRBV6-2/TRBV6-3|TRBJ2-1
CASRDISGRFNNEQFF
TGTGCCAGCAGGGATATAAGCGGGAGGTTCAACAATGAGCAGTTCTTC
>few|TRBD1|TRBV5-1|TRBJ1-1
CASSGGQGSFNTEAFF
TGCGCCAGCAGCGGCGGACAGGGATCTTTCAACACTGAAGCTTTCTTT
>.|TRBD2|TRBV27|TRBJ2-3
CASSRLAVNADTQYF
TGTGCCAGCAGTAGGCTAGCGGTAAACGCAGATACGCAGTATTTT
>few|.|TRBV4-2|TRBJ1-6
CASSRLDSRNSPLHF
TGTGCCAGCAGCCGCCTCGACAGTCGTAATTCACCCCTCCACTTT
>few|TRBD2|TRBV5-1|TRBJ2-2
CASSLPAGGTGELFF
TGCGCCAGCAGCTTACCAGCGGGGGGCACCGGGGAGCTGTTTTTT
>once|TRBD1|TRBV6-2/TRBV6-3|TRBJ2-7
CASIPGTGSSYEQYF
TGTGCCAGCATCCCCGGGACAGGGTCCTCCTACGAGCAGTACTTC
>few|TRBD2|TRBV7-3|TRBJ2-7
CASSLMASGGHEQYF
TGTGCCAGCAGCTTAATGGCTAGCGGGGGTCACGAGCAGTACTTC
>.|.|TRBV10-3|TRBJ2-1
CAISGIPSSYNEQFF
TGTGCCATCTCGGGCATCCCCAGCTCCTACAATGAGCAGTTCTTC
>few|TRBD1|TRBV4-2|TRBJ1-4
CASSLRGQATATNEKLFF
TGTGCCAGCAGCCTTAGGGGACAGGCAACTGCAACTAATGAAAAACTGTTTTTT
>.|.|TRBV5-5|TRBJ2-7
CASSRGFSGNEQYF
TGTGCCAGCAGCCGGGGTTTTAGTGGGAACGAGCAGTACTTC
>few|.|TRBV6-2/TRBV6-3|TRBJ2-2
CASSSIPGNTYTGELFF
TGTGCCAGCAGCTCAATCCCCGGGAACACCTACACCGGGGAGCTGTTTTTT
>.|.|TRBV5-1|TRBJ2-7
CASSLALTGEQYF
TGCGCCAGCAGCTTGGCCTTGACGGGAGAGCAGTACTTC
>.|.|TRBV4-3|TRBJ1-2
CASSHRRVAYGYTF
TGCGCCAGCAGCCACAGGAGGGTTGCGTATGGCTACACCTTC
>few|.|TRBV15|TRBJ1-3
CATSRDQITIYF
TGTGCCACCAGCAGAGATCAAATCACCATATATTTT
>few|.|TRBV7-2|TRBJ2-7
CASSFTPGNSYEQYF
TGTGCCAGCAGCTTTACTCCAGGCAACTCCTACGAGCAGTACTTC
>few|TRBD2|TRBV10-3|TRBJ2-7
CAISGIAGSSYEQYF
TGTGCCATCAGTGGGATAGCGGGGAGCTCCTACGAGCAGTACTTC
>many|.|TRBV5-5|TRBJ2-1
CASTDSGTYNEQFF
TGTGCCAGCACCGATAGCGGCACATACAATGAGCAGTTCTTC
>.|.|TRBV7-2|TRBJ2-7
CASSSRGSYEQYF
TGTGCCAGCAGCTCTCGGGGCTCCTACGAGCAGTACTTC
>many|.|TRBV20-1|TRBJ2-7
CSARGVYEQYF
TGCAGTGCTAGAGGGGTCTACGAGCAGTACTTC
>.|TRBD1|TRBV5-6|TRBJ1-1
CASSSQDRLNTEAFF
TGTGCCAGCAGCAGTCAGGACAGGCTTAACACTGAAGCTTTCTTT
>.|.|TRBV5-1|TRBJ2-7
CASSWGSSEQYF
TGCGCCAGCAGCTGGGGTTCGTCCGAGCAGTACTTC
>.|TRBD1|TRBV10-2|TRBJ2-7
CASGDRGHAYEQYF
TGCGCCAGCGGGGACAGGGGGCACGCCTACGAGCAGTACTTC
>few|.|TRBV29-1|TRBJ1-5
CSVEESLDQPQHF
TGCAGCGTTGAGGAGAGTCTCGATCAGCCCCAGCATTTT
>.|.|TRBV3-1|TRBJ1-2
CASSPGPGHYGYTF
TGTGCCAGCAGTCCGGGCCCGGGTCACTATGGCTACACCTTC
>.|.|TRBV10-3|TRBJ2-1
CAIRERSYNEQFF
TGTGCCATCAGGGAGCGCTCCTACAATGAGCAGTTCTTC
>few|.|TRBV11-1|TRBJ2-6
CASSFPGSSFSGANVLTF
TGTGCCAGCAGCTTCCCCGGGAGTAGCTTCTCTGGGGCCAACGTCCTGACTTTC
>.|TRBD2|TRBV6-2/TRBV6-3|TRBJ2-1
CASNPTSGSYNEQFF
TGTGCCAGCAATCCAACTAGCGGGAGTTACAATGAGCAGTTCTTC